The 13 T cell receptor beta chains listed next were all sequenced from one sample in a study of blood T cell repertoires in COVID-19. The protocol was immunoSEQ multiplex PCR, while the TCRdb copy is restricted to in-frame clones and leaves out a portion. The repertoire consists of roughly 73,000 clones, with more than 75% occurring once and the leading ten covering 1.4%. Material for sequencing was peripheral blood. These receptors all come from a human donor in a cohort sampled during active COVID-19.

The chain uses TRBV28 and TRBJ1-2, with D hard to call. The germline gives CDR1 MDHEN, CDR2 SYDVKM. CDR3 length: 12 amino acids. Trimming removed 5 bases from V and 8 bases from J, with 12 bases in between. Written as DNA, the CDR3 is TGTGCCAGCAGTCCCGGGTGGCTCGGCTACACCTTC. This gives the protein CASSPGWLGYTF.

This clone was detected once. The V and J genes are TRBV5-8 and TRBJ2-5; 10 nucleotides match TRBD2. Germline assignment: CDR1 SGHTS and CDR2 YDEGEE. The CDR3 loop spans 15 amino acids. Trimming cost V 7 bases and J 2 bases; bases outside gene matches: 8. Here the CDR3 reads CASGSAGGIQETQYF. As DNA, the CDR3 is TGTGCCAGCGGGTCAGCGGGAGGGATTCAAGAGACCCAGTACTTC. The variable domain in full, with the rest retrieved from reference TRBV5-8 and TRBJ2-5, is EAGVTQSPTHLIKTRGQQATLRCSPISGHTSVYWYQQALGLGLQFLLWYDEGEERNRGNFPPRFSGRQFPNYSSELNVNALELEDSALYLCASGSAGGIQETQYFGPGTRLLVL.

In its sample, this clone was seen once. The rearrangement links TRBV19 to TRBJ2-2; weak D call: TRBD2 (6 bases). Trimming removed 1 base from V and 3 bases from J, with 12 bases in between. The CDR3 runs to 16 residues. CDR1 is LNHDA, CDR2 SQIVND, per germline (reference sequence). DNA for the CDR3: TGTGCCAGTAGTATAGGGGCCCGGGGGTACACCGGGGAGCTGTTTTTT. Its translation is CASSIGARGYTGELFF.

This clone was counted between two and nine times. The DNA of the CDR3 is TGTGCCTCACAGGGACAGGTCGAAGAGACCCAGTACTTC. The encoded protein is CASQGQVEETQYF. This chain connects TRBV12-3 or TRBV12-4 to TRBJ2-5; 8 bases match TRBD1. The CDR3 has 13 residues. J lost 3 bases, V lost 11 bases, and 8 bases had no gene match.

The chain uses TRBV6-5 and TRBJ1-5; D perhaps matches TRBD1 (5 bases). The germline CDR1 and CDR2 sequences are MNHEY and SVGAGI. The V and J ends lost 7 bases and 6 bases respectively, with 19 bases between them. This CDR3 is 15 amino acids long. The CDR3 here is CASILVRGGIQPQHF. DNA for the CDR3: TGTGCCAGCATTCTTGTTCGGGGGGGGATTCAGCCCCAGCATTTT.

The V gene is TRBV20-1, the J gene TRBJ2-7, with 12 bases lining up with TRBD1. In germline, CDR1 is DFQATT, CDR2 SNEGSKA (reference sequence). With V trimmed by 3 bases and J by 7 bases, 7 bases remained unmatched. This CDR3 has 14 amino acids. CDR3 in amino acids: CSASPGTGGLEQYF. DNA of the CDR3: TGCAGTGCTAGTCCCGGGACAGGGGGCTTAGAGCAGTACTTC.

Regarding this clone: The junction departs from the called germline gene at one end, perhaps through a read error. The CDR3 sequence: CASRGAPNSPPHF. CDR3 nucleotide sequence: TGTGCCAGCAGGGGGGCACCGAATTCACCCCCCCACTTT. The rearrangement links TRBV2 to TRBJ1-6, with D possibly matching TRBD1 (6 bases). The germline V gene has CDR1 SNHLY and CDR2 FYNNEI. The CDR3 length is 13 residues.

This clone was detected a few times. The chain is built from TRBV27 and TRBJ1-5; D is undetermined. V was trimmed by 2 bases and J by 2 bases, leaving 7 bases between them. Germline V CDR1 and CDR2: MNHEY, SMNVEV (reference sequence). The CDR3 extends over 14 amino acids. The CDR3 loop is CASSLTQGNQPQHF. In DNA, the CDR3 is TGTGCCAGCAGTTTAACGCAGGGCAATCAGCCCCAGCATTTT.

The V gene is TRBV15, the J gene TRBJ2-6; D is perhaps TRBD1 (6 bases). Germline assignment: CDR1 LNHNV and CDR2 YYDKDF (reference sequence). The CDR3 runs to 17 residues. V was shortened by 5 bases and J by 1 base, with 15 bases between the two germline ends. The CDR3 spells CATSEAGAESGANVLTF. The DNA for the CDR3 is TGTGCCACCAGCGAGGCAGGGGCGGAATCTGGGGCCAACGTCCTGACTTTC.

This chain connects TRBV5-1 to TRBJ1-1, with TRBD1 as a possible D gene (6 bases). Per germline, CDR1 SGHRS and CDR2 YFSETQ. The ends were cut back, 3 bases at V and 6 bases at J, with 12 bases in the middle. The CDR3 runs 13 residues. CDR3 region: CASSWGHTAEAFF. DNA for the CDR3: TGCGCCAGCAGCTGGGGACACACCGCTGAAGCTTTCTTT.

The genes are TRBV19 and TRBJ2-3; possible D gene TRBD2, 5 bases. The CDR3 sequence is 16 residues long. Germline-derived CDR1 and CDR2 are LNHDA and SQIVND (reference sequence). Trimming stripped 1 base from V and 1 base from J, with 12 bases between. CDR3 region: CASSIATRARTDTQYF. In nucleotides, the CDR3 is TGTGCCAGTAGTATAGCGACGAGGGCGCGCACAGATACGCAGTATTTT.

The chain joins TRBV5-1 to TRBJ1-2, with 7 positions matching TRBD1. The CDR3 loop spans 16 amino acids. Trimming took 0 bases from V and 4 from J; bases not matched to a gene: 9. The germline V gene encodes CDR1 SGHRS and CDR2 YFSETQ. The CDR3 is CASSLAGTARGYGYTF. The CDR3, as DNA: TGCGCCAGCAGCTTGGCCGGGACAGCACGGGGCTATGGCTACACCTTC.

The chain couples TRBV2 to TRBJ2-7; 9 nucleotides agree with TRBD2. Germline V gives CDR1 SNHLY, CDR2 FYNNEI. V was pared by 6 bases and J by 5 bases, with 11 bases of the junction left unmatched. The CDR3 contains 15 residues. CDR3 coding DNA: TGTGCCAGCAGGGAATCTAGCGGGGCCATGGACGAGCAGTACTTC. Amino acids: CASRESSGAMDEQYF.